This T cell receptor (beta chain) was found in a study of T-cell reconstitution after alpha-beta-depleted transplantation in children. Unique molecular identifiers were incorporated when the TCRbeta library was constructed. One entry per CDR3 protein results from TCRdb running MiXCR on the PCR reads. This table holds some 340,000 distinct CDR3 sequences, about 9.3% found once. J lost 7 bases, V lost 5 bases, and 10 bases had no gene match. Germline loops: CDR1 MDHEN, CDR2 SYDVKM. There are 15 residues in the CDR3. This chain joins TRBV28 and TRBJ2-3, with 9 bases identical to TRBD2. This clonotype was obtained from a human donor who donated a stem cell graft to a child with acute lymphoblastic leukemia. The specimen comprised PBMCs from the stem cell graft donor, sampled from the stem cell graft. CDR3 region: CASSGASGIVHTQYF. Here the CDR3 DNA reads TGTGCCAGCAGTGGGGCTAGCGGGATTGTTCATACGCAGTATTTT.